The 10 T cell receptor beta chains below all came from one sample that was sequenced in a study of T cells in Graves' hyperthyroidism and ophthalmopathy. The TCR beta CDR3 regions underwent amplification using RNA transcripts as the source. The primer set for the first-round RT-PCR of the TCR CDR3 was HTBI. TCRdb reprocessed the multiplex PCR reads via MiXCR and lists one record per CDR3 protein. The data show a few hundred thousand distinct CDR3 sequences, 15% to 19% seen once. Sequencing was done on a sample of blood. The receptor source for this set is a woman in her 30s with Graves' hyperthyroidism.

This clonotype was picked up many times. V is TRBV3-1 and J is TRBJ2-1, with TRBD2 matching 12 bases. The CDR3 sequence is 17 residues long. Trimming removed 0 bases from V and 0 bases from J; junction bases left unmatched: 0. Germline-derived CDR1 and CDR2 are LGHDT and YNNKEL (reference sequence). CDR3 coding DNA: TGTGCCAGCAGCCAAGAACTAGCGGGAGGCTCCTACAATGAGCAGTTCTTC. It yields the protein CASSQELAGGSYNEQFF.

This clonotype appeared a few times. The rearrangement joins TRBV5-5 to TRBJ2-2; D is unresolved. The CDR3 loop spans 16 amino acids. V shed 0 bases and J shed 2 bases, with 11 bases lying between them. Germline V gene lookup returns CDR1 SGHKS and CDR2 YYEKEE (reference sequence). The CDR3 bases are TGTGCCAGCAGCTTGGAATACCTCGTTAACACCGGGGAGCTGTTTTTT. Translating gives CASSLEYLVNTGELFF.

The chain employs TRBV5-8 and TRBJ2-3; D not certain. The CDR3 loop spans 14 amino acids. Germline V lookup: CDR1 SGHTS, CDR2 YDEGEE. V gave up 1 base and J gave up 2 bases, with 8 bases separating them. The CDR3 DNA reads TGTGCCAGCAGCTTGATGCGGTTCACAGATACGCAGTATTTT. Its protein is CASSLMRFTDTQYF. Drawing the rest from reference TRBV5-8 and TRBJ2-3, the complete variable domain is EAGVTQSPTHLIKTRGQQATLRCSPISGHTSVYWYQQALGLGLQFLLWYDEGEERNRGNFPPRFSGRQFPNYSSELNVNALELEDSALYLCASSLMRFTDTQYFGPGTRLTVL.

This clonotype came up a few times. V gene TRBV12-3 or TRBV12-4 combines with J gene TRBJ1-1; no clear D. CDR3 length: 18 amino acids. The V end lost 3 bases, the J end lost 5 bases, and 25 bases lay between the germline ends. The CDR3 coding sequence is TGTGCCAGCAGTTTTAGTGCGGGGTTATTGGCCGTTAAGACTGAAGCTTTCTTT. This encodes CASSFSAGLLAVKTEAFF.

This clonotype was seen repeatedly, ten times or more. The germline gene is not matched at one end of the junction; a read error may be the cause. The J gene is TRBJ2-7, the V gene TRBV4-1; 11 bases are shared with TRBD1. The CDR3 totals 14 residues. CDR1 is MGHRA and CDR2 is YSYEKL in the germline V gene. The CDR3 loop is CASSQGQGAYEQYF. CDR3 nucleotides: TGTGCCAGCAGCCAAGGACAGGGGGCTTACGAGCAGTACTTC.

This clonotype showed up many times. The chain links TRBV7-9 to TRBJ2-7; 9 bases align to TRBD1. The CDR3 loop spans 15 amino acids. J lost 5 bases, V lost 5 bases, and 10 bases had no gene match. Germline loops: CDR1 SEHNR, CDR2 FQNEAQ (reference sequence). The CDR3 sequence: CASSKGQGTLHEQYF. The CDR3 DNA sequence: TGTGCCAGCAGCAAGGGACAGGGCACTCTCCACGAGCAGTACTTC.

In this sample, this clonotype turned up many times. A junction boundary mismatches the germline segment, possibly from a read error. This chain links TRBV13 with TRBJ2-1; 9 nucleotides match TRBD1. Per the germline V gene, CDR1 is PRHDT and CDR2 is FYEKMQ (reference sequence). There are 15 residues in the CDR3. CDR3 nucleotides: TGTGCCAGCAGTCTCTCCGGGACAGGGTACACTGAGCAGTTCTTC. Translation: CASSLSGTGYTEQFF.

The chain recombines TRBV30 with TRBJ1-2, with TRBD1 as a possible D gene (5 bases). Germline CDR1 reads GTSNPN; CDR2 reads SVGIG (reference sequence). Trimming cost V 3 bases and J 2 bases, with 10 bases left between them. The CDR3 runs to 13 residues. In nucleotides, the CDR3 is TGTGCCTGGAGGCCGGGGGGGAACTATGGCTACACCTTC. Its translation: CAWRPGGNYGYTF.

This clonotype was observed many times. The V call is TRBV7-2, the J call TRBJ2-3, with D unresolved. Germline values: CDR1 SGHTA, CDR2 FQGNSA. V was trimmed by 0 bases and J by 6 bases, leaving 7 bases between them. The CDR3 is 13 amino acids. The CDR3 DNA is TGTGCCAGCAGCTTAGCGTTTCGGGATACGCAGTATTTT. Translating it yields CASSLAFRDTQYF.

The chain couples TRBV20-1 to TRBJ2-1; 16 bases are shared with TRBD2. The CDR3 loop spans 15 amino acids. Germline CDR1 DFQATT, CDR2 SNEGSKA (reference sequence). The V and J ends lost 6 bases and 8 bases, in that order; junction bases with no gene match: 7. CDR3 sequence: CSAQGLAGGGHEQFF. CDR3 nucleotides: TGCAGTGCCCAGGGACTAGCGGGAGGGGGTCATGAGCAGTTCTTC.